The rows below give T cell receptor beta chains drawn from one sample of a study of response to subunit inactivated influenza vaccine. Each CDR3 protein is one row after TCRdb ran MiXCR on the RT-PCR reads. The sample lists about 580,000 distinct CDR3 sequences; around 15% were seen once. The sample here was PBMCs from blood, taken 12 days after vaccination. The receptor source for this set is a man in his forties or fifties who received an inactivated influenza vaccine. Both conserved end residues are part of each CDR3.

v_gene	j_gene	CDR3aa
TRBV7-9	TRBJ1-5	CASSMTGQGNQPQHF
TRBV5-1	TRBJ2-7	CASTWEVGSYEQYF
TRBV9	TRBJ2-1	CASSAPSGSAYNEQFF
TRBV12-3/TRBV12-4	TRBJ1-2	CASSGSWRGEAF
TRBV12-3/TRBV12-4	TRBJ1-6	CASKDWENSPLHF
TRBV7-2	TRBJ2-5	CASSIRRTQETQYF
TRBV19	TRBJ1-5	CASRRQGINQPQHF
TRBV29-1	TRBJ1-3	CSVGTEAGNTIYF
TRBV6-2/TRBV6-3	TRBJ1-1	CASRYRAGSSEAFF
TRBV4-2	TRBJ2-1	CASSHERGANNEQFF
TRBV3-1	TRBJ2-1	CASSLDSRNEQFF
TRBV9	TRBJ2-2	CASSLQTTGELFF
TRBV7-9	TRBJ2-2	CASRPRGLSGELFF
TRBV7-2	TRBJ2-7	CASKWAGPEQYF
TRBV6-1	TRBJ1-2	CASSLIQGGYGYTF
TRBV7-3	TRBJ2-2	CASSLTLNTGELFF
TRBV14	TRBJ2-7	CASSQESLGFHEQYF
TRBV9	TRBJ2-7	CASSGSPAGTYEQYF
TRBV5-1	TRBJ2-3	CASGGGAGTDTQYF
TRBV7-9	TRBJ2-7	CASSSGSVSYF
TRBV5-1	TRBJ2-7	CASSWGPGQASYEQYF
TRBV20-1	TRBJ2-7	CSARGQGVREQYF
TRBV7-9	TRBJ2-1	CASSLALAEKNEQFF
TRBV7-2	TRBJ1-6	CASSLRDRGTRSPLHF
TRBV4-3	TRBJ2-1	CASSQYQIRGEQFF
TRBV3-1	TRBJ1-5	CASSQWTDQPQHF
TRBV12-3/TRBV12-4	TRBJ2-7	CASSLALGQLNLYEQYF
TRBV7-2	TRBJ2-7	CASSLDYSQYEQYF
TRBV19	TRBJ2-7	CATTGTAASYEQYF
TRBV20-1	TRBJ1-2	CSARPDSLGYTF
TRBV14	TRBJ1-4	CASSQDSTTSEKLFF
TRBV7-2	TRBJ1-1	CASSSGRENTEAFF
TRBV5-1	TRBJ2-1	CASSLEARGYNEQFF
TRBV7-9	TRBJ2-7	CASSSAIGEQYF
TRBV28	TRBJ2-7	CASSMTGPQEQYF
TRBV5-1	TRBJ1-1	CASSSTPMNTEAFF
TRBV7-9	TRBJ2-5	CASSPIIGETQYF
TRBV5-4	TRBJ1-6	CASSPHVTNSPLHF
TRBV7-6	TRBJ2-6	CASSDITRARANVLTF
TRBV27	TRBJ1-1	CASSPDSRLSKANTEAFF
TRBV4-1	TRBJ2-1	CASSRQHSSYNEQFF
TRBV20-1	TRBJ2-3	CSAPPGRRGAHADTQYF
TRBV6-2/TRBV6-3	TRBJ2-1	CASRLAGGSHNEQFF
TRBV20-1	TRBJ2-7	CSASPQGAWEQYF
TRBV20-1	TRBJ2-7	CSAHPGEKAGYEQYF
TRBV27	TRBJ2-2	CASSLLAGSGELFF
TRBV11-2	TRBJ2-5	CASSLGTGTLQETQYF